Listed below are T cell receptor beta chains from one sample, sequenced in a study of blood T cell repertoires in COVID-19. TCRdb's copy holds only in-frame clones and misses some; the assay was immunoSEQ multiplex PCR. The table has roughly 140,000 clones, approximately 92% seen once; the top ten hold around 15%. The sample consisted of peripheral blood. These receptors were collected from a woman aged 40 to 49 with acute or convalescent COVID-19. The CDR3 runs from the conserved cysteine through the conserved F or W. D genes are given only for firm matches. Rows give clone size only sometimes, using once, few, many, or a class for an expanded clone.

TRBV27,TRBD1,.,TRBJ1-2,TGTGCCAGCAGTTATGGACAGGCAGTTTTTGGAGGCTACACCTTC,CASSYGQAVFGGYTF
TRBV15,TRBD2,.,TRBJ2-1,TGTGCCACCAGCAGAGATGATTTCCTAGCGGGAGTCAATGAGCAGTTCTTC,CATSRDDFLAGVNEQFF
TRBV29-1,TRBD1,.,TRBJ2-2,TGCAGCGTTGAGCGGGACAGGGGGCCCGGGGAGCTGTTTTTT,CSVERDRGPGELFF
TRBV9,TRBD1,.,TRBJ1-6,TGTGCCAGCAGTGGGGGACAGGCGGCTTCACCCCTCCACTTT,CASSGGQAASPLHF
TRBV7-9,.,.,TRBJ2-1,TGTGCCAGCAGCTTGGCGGGGAGCTCCTACAATGAGCAGTTCTTC,CASSLAGSSYNEQFF
TRBV7-8,.,.,TRBJ2-7,TGTGCCAGCAGCCTTACTACTTACTCAGTAAAAATCTCCTACGAGCAGTACTTC,CASSLTTYSVKISYEQYF
TRBV9,.,.,TRBJ2-1,TGTGCCAGCAGCGCCTCTCCAGGGCCCTACAATGAGCAGTTCTTC,CASSASPGPYNEQFF
TRBV19,.,.,TRBJ1-5,TGTGCCAGTAGTTCGGTCGACAGAATGGATCAGCCCCAGCATTTT,CASSSVDRMDQPQHF
TRBV6-2/TRBV6-3,TRBD1,.,TRBJ1-4,TGTGCCAGCAGTTATTCGTTGGACAGGATGGAGTCAACTAATGAAAAACTGTTTTTT,CASSYSLDRMESTNEKLFF
TRBV9,TRBD1,.,TRBJ2-6,TGTGCCAGCAGCACCGGGACAGGGGTCGCCTCTGGGGCCAACGTCCTGACTTTC,CASSTGTGVASGANVLTF
TRBV6-1,.,.,TRBJ2-2,TGTGCCAGCAGTGAATGGAACGGGACCGGGGAGCTGTTTTTT,CASSEWNGTGELFF
TRBV6-1,.,.,TRBJ2-2,TGTGCCAGCAGTGAACAGGGAAACACCGGGGAGCTGTTTTTT,CASSEQGNTGELFF
TRBV25-1,TRBD2,.,TRBJ2-3,TGTGCCAGCAGTGAAGAGTGGCGGGAGAGTGGAGATACGCAGTATTTT,CASSEEWRESGDTQYF
TRBV9,TRBD1,.,TRBJ2-7,TGTGCCAGCAGCGGAGGACAGGGTTTCTCCTACGAGCAGTACTTC,CASSGGQGFSYEQYF
TRBV2,TRBD1,.,TRBJ2-1,TGTGCCAGCAGTGAAGGGACAGGGTTGGATGAGCAGTTCTTC,CASSEGTGLDEQFF
TRBV19,TRBD2,.,TRBJ2-1,TGTGCCAGTAGTAACCTACCCGCGGGAGGCTCCTACAATGAGCAGTTCTTC,CASSNLPAGGSYNEQFF
TRBV19,TRBD1,.,TRBJ2-3,TGTGCCAGTAGAGACAGGGGGCGCACAGATACGCAGTATTTT,CASRDRGRTDTQYF
TRBV5-1,TRBD1,.,TRBJ2-2,TGCGCCAGCAGGGAATCGACAGGGGGGTTAAGGGAGCTGTTTTTT,CASRESTGGLRELFF
TRBV6-5,TRBD2,few,TRBJ2-7,TGTGCCAGCAGTCCGGGACTAGCGGGAAACGAGCAGTACTTC,CASSPGLAGNEQYF
TRBV4-2,.,.,TRBJ1-2,TGTGCCAGCAGCCAGATACAGGGAACTAACTATGGCTACACCTTC,CASSQIQGTNYGYTF
TRBV28,TRBD1,.,TRBJ2-1,TGTGCCAGCAGTTTATCAGGGGGTTTCGCGGACAATGAGCAGTTCTTC,CASSLSGGFADNEQFF
TRBV19,.,.,TRBJ1-5,TGTGCCAGTAGTATGGAGTCGGACAGATTCTTGCATCAGCCCCAGCATTTT,CASSMESDRFLHQPQHF
TRBV10-2,TRBD1,.,TRBJ1-5,TGCGCCAGCATAGGACAGGCGGGCCAGCCCCAGCATTTT,CASIGQAGQPQHF
TRBV7-9,.,.,TRBJ2-7,TGTGCCAGCAGCTTAACGACAGACGCCTACGAGCAGTACTTC,CASSLTTDAYEQYF
TRBV5-1,TRBD2,.,TRBJ2-5,TGCGCCAGCAGCTTGGCGGCACTAGCGGGGCTACAAGAGACCCAGTACTTC,CASSLAALAGLQETQYF
TRBV5-8,TRBD1,.,TRBJ2-7,TGTGCCAGCAGCCCTAACAGGGGCCTCTACGAGCAGTACTTC,CASSPNRGLYEQYF
TRBV30,.,.,TRBJ2-1,TGTGCCTGGAGTCGCAGGGAATACAATGAGCAGTTCTTC,CAWSRREYNEQFF
TRBV7-9,.,.,TRBJ2-7,TGTGCCAGCAGCTTAGTATTAGGGGACTTCTACGAGCAGTACTTC,CASSLVLGDFYEQYF
TRBV28,TRBD2,.,TRBJ2-1,TGTGCCAGCAGTTCCACCACTAGCGTCCGCTCCTACAATGAGCAGTTCTTC,CASSSTTSVRSYNEQFF
TRBV15,.,.,TRBJ1-1,TGTGCCACCAGCAGAGTACAGATGAACACTGAAGCTTTCTTT,CATSRVQMNTEAFF
TRBV2,TRBD1,.,TRBJ1-4,TGTGCCAGCAGTGACGAACGGGAGACAGGGCGAACTAATGAAAAACTGTTTTTT,CASSDERETGRTNEKLFF
TRBV5-6,.,.,TRBJ1-1,TGTGCCAGCAGCTTTGTCAGGCGCGAATTTTCGGCTTTCTTT,CASSFVRREFSAFF
TRBV5-6,TRBD1,.,TRBJ1-6,TGTGCCAGCAGCTTGGGGACAGGGGTCGATTCACCCCTCCACTTT,CASSLGTGVDSPLHF
TRBV3-1/TRBV3-2,.,.,TRBJ1-1,TGTGCCAGCAGCCAAGTGGAGGGGAGAGCTTTCTTT,CASSQVEGRAFF
TRBV11-3,.,few,TRBJ2-7,TGTGCCAGCAGCTCCACTCCCGACAGCGAGCAGTACTTC,CASSSTPDSEQYF
TRBV19,TRBD2,few,TRBJ2-7,TGTGCCAGTAGTACAACTAGCGGCCAGGGATACGAGCAGTACTTC,CASSTTSGQGYEQYF
TRBV6-5,.,.,TRBJ1-4,TGTGCCAGCAGACAGGGTGCTCCCCGTAATGAAAAACTGTTTTTT,CASRQGAPRNEKLFF
TRBV27,TRBD1,.,TRBJ1-4,TGTGCCAGCAGTTTAGCCACAGGGGGCCCTGAAAAACTGTTTTTT,CASSLATGGPEKLFF
TRBV29-1,.,.,TRBJ2-1,TGCAGCTCCAATTGGGGAGGCAGGGTAAGTGATGAGCAGTTCTTC,CSSNWGGRVSDEQFF
TRBV7-9,TRBD1,once,TRBJ2-5,TGTGCCAGCAGCTTAGCAACAGGGGGAGAGACCCAGTACTTC,CASSLATGGETQYF
TRBV19,TRBD1,.,TRBJ1-4,TGTGCCAGTAGGGGGACAGCTGAAAAACTGTTTTTT,CASRGTAEKLFF
TRBV7-2,.,.,TRBJ1-1,TGTGCCAGCAGCCGGCGGGCCGACACTGAAGCTTTCTTT,CASSRRADTEAFF